Here is one T cell receptor beta chain with its context. Antigen unknown. Using immunoSEQ multiplex PCR, the repertoire was profiled, and TCRdb retains in-frame clones only, with some absent. The data show fewer than 55,000 clones, 75% to 90% seen once. The data belong to a study of CD4+ T cells in melanoma. General study findings and limits: Reportedly, melanoma neoantigen-specific CD4+ T cells showed varied differentiation states. A reported correlation linked neoantigen-specific CD4+ T cells to CD8+, macrophage and B cell function.

Sequencing input: peripheral blood. This clonotype originated in a human donor with melanoma.

CDR3: CASSTGQGRQETQYF. The CDR3, as DNA: TGCGCCAGCAGTACGGGACAGGGGCGCCAAGAGACCCAGTACTTC. V and J are TRBV5-1 and TRBJ2-5; 10 bases align to TRBD1. The CDR3 runs to 15 residues. The V and J ends lost 5 bases and 1 base, in that order; junction bases with no gene match: 5. Per the germline V gene, CDR1 is SGHRS and CDR2 is YFSETQ.